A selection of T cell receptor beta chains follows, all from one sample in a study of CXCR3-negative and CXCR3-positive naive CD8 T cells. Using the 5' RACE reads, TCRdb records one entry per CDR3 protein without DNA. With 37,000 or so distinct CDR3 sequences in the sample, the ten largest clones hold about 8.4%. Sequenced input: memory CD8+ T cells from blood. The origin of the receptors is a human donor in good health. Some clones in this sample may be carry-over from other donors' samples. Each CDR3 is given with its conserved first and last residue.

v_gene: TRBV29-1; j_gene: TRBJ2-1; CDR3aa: CSVEEGREGQYNEQFF
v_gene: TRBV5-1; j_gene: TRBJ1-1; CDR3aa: CASSLSVELSNTEAFF
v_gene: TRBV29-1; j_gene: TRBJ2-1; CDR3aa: CSVDNPSGSSYNEQFF
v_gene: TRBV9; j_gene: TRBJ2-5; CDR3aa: CASSSGDRVETQYF
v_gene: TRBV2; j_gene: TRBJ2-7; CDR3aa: CASSASGGAYEQYF
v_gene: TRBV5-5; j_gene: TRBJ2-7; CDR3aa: CASGDPGTGAYEQYF
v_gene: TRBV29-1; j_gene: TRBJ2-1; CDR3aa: CSVEGGGGSIEQFF
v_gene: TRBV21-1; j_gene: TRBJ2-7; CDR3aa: CASSNVEGGTSGRPGIYEQYF
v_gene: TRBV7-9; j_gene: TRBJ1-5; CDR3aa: CASSLGGGNQPQHF
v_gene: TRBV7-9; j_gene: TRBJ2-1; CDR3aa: CASSLDRAYNEQFF
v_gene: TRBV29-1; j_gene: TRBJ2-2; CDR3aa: CSVRTDRAGELFF
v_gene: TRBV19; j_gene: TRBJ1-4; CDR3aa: CASSIVGQNEKLFF